A few counts support the clone carrying this T cell receptor beta chain. Its antigen is as yet unknown. V was pared by 5 bases and J by 0 bases, with 7 bases of the junction left unmatched. CDR3 length equals 15 residues. Germline V gene data show CDR1 as DFQATT and CDR2 as SNEGSKA (reference sequence). Healthy control participants comprised blood bank volunteers in Maryland, USA. The unsorted libraries were made from 2 million PBMCs kept at -80 C. The entry originates in a study of neurological immune-mediated disorders. Overall study results and limits: CDR3 amino acid sequences found in expanded clones were never shared across subjects, suggesting private repertoires in all groups.

The authors made cDNA by 5'RACE with 10-nucleotide random UMIs. TCRdb reprocessed the 5' RACE reads with MiXCR, giving one entry per CDR3 protein. The table has roughly 31,000 distinct CDR3 sequences, roughly 4.4% seen once; the top ten hold 20% to 25%. The sample was PBMCs. The V call is TRBV20-1, the J call TRBJ1-3, with 7 bases fitting TRBD1. This receptor was taken from a man aged 18-30 years in good health. The CDR3 region is CSAPRQGSSGNTIYF. CDR3 in DNA: TGCAGTGCTCCCCGACAGGGATCCTCTGGAAACACCATATATTTT.